Shown below are 6 T cell receptor beta chains from a single sample sequenced in a study of T cells after yellow fever vaccination. TCRdb re-analysed the 5' RACE reads in MiXCR, keeping a single row per CDR3 protein. In the table there are 150,000 to 200,000 distinct CDR3 sequences, about 6% of which are singletons. The material was CD4+ T cells sorted from PBMCs, obtained on the day of the first yellow fever vaccination. The receptors originated from a man between 18 and 35 years old who received the YFV17D yellow fever vaccine.

The table lists this clonotype with a few counts. This chain connects TRBV12-3 or TRBV12-4 to TRBJ2-1, with D uncertain. Trimming stripped 7 bases from V and 9 bases from J, with 10 bases between. This CDR3 has 11 residues. The CDR3 coding sequence is TGTGCCAGCACACGAAGATCTGAGCAGTTCTTC. This codes for CASTRRSEQFF.

This clonotype has ten or more counts. This rearrangement joins TRBV6-5 to TRBJ2-2; D perhaps matches TRBD2 (6 bases). The germline gives CDR1 MNHEY, CDR2 SVGAGI. V was cut by 2 bases and J by 2 bases, with 12 bases left in between. This CDR3 comprises 16 residues. This chain's CDR3 is CASSYTSGGNTGELFF. The CDR3 DNA sequence: TGTGCCAGCAGTTACACTTCCGGGGGTAACACCGGGGAGCTGTTTTTT.

The chain couples TRBV9 to TRBJ2-5; D perhaps matches TRBD2 (6 bases). Looked up from germline, CDR1 is SGDLS and CDR2 is YYNGEE. This CDR3 has 14 residues. V lost 1 base, J lost 4 bases, and 11 bases lay in between. The CDR3 region is CASSVMGRGETQYF. In nucleotides, the CDR3 is TGTGCCAGCAGCGTAATGGGGCGGGGAGAGACCCAGTACTTC.

This clonotype occurred a few times. The genes are TRBV7-2 and TRBJ1-1; D is unresolved. The V and J ends lost 2 bases and 1 base respectively, with 11 bases between them. CDR1 SGHTA and CDR2 FQGNSA come from the germline V gene. The CDR3 is 15 residues long. The CDR3 is CASSLRVLTNTEAFF. The DNA of the CDR3 is TGTGCCAGCAGCTTACGGGTCTTGACGAACACTGAAGCTTTCTTT.

This clonotype was recorded a few times. The V gene is TRBV18, the J gene TRBJ1-2; no clear D gene. The CDR3 is 13 amino acids. Per germline, CDR1 KGHSH and CDR2 LQKENI. V was shortened by 4 bases and J by 0 bases, with 6 bases between the two germline ends. CDR3 coding DNA: TGTGCCAGCTCACAGGGATCTAACTATGGCTACACCTTC. This encodes CASSQGSNYGYTF. Based on the CDR3 plus reference TRBV18 and TRBJ1-2, the full variable domain is NAGVMQNPRHLVRRRGQEARLRCSPMKGHSHVYWYRQLPEEGLKFMVYLQKENIIDESGMPKERFSAEFPKEGPSILRIQQVVRGDSAAYFCASSQGSNYGYTFGSGTRLTVV.

This chain uses TRBV6-5 with TRBJ1-3; a possible D gene is TRBD1 (6 bases). V was cut by 6 bases and J by 1 base, with 16 bases left in between. Germline CDR1 reads MNHEY; CDR2 reads SVGAGI. CDR3 length: 16 residues. DNA of the CDR3: TGTGCCAGCAGCCAAGGGGGTTCCCCATCTGGAAACACCATATATTTT. Translating gives CASSQGGSPSGNTIYF.